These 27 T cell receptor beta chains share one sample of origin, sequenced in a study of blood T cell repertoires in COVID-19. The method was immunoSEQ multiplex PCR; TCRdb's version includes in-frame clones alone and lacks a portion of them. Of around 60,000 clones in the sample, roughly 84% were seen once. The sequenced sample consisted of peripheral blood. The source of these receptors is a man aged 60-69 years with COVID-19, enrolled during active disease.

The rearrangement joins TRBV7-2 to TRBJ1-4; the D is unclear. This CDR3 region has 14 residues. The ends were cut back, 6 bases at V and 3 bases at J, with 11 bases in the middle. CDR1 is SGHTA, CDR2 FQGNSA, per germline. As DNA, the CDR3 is TGTGCCAGCAGTATAAATTCCCCTAATGAAAAACTGTTTTTT. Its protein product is CASSINSPNEKLFF.

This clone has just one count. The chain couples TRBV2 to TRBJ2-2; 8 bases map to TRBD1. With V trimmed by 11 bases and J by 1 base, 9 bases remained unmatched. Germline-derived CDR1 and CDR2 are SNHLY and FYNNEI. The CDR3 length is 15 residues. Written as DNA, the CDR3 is TGTGCCGCGTCGAGACAGGGGCAGAACACCGGGGAGCTGTTTTTT. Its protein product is CAASRQGQNTGELFF. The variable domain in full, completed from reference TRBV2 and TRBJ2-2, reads EPEVTQTPSHQVTQMGQEVILRCVPISNHLYFYWYRQILGQKVEFLVSFYNNEISEKSEIFDDQFSVERPDGSNFTLKIRSTKLEDSAMYFCAASRQGQNTGELFFGEGSRLTVL.

CDR3 nucleotide sequence: TGTGCCAGTAGTCGGGGACAGGGCTCAGATACGCAGTATTTT. As protein: CASSRGQGSDTQYF. The chain joins TRBV19 to TRBJ2-3, with TRBD1 matching 9 bases. Germline CDR1 LNHDA, CDR2 SQIVND (reference sequence). This CDR3 region has 14 residues. With V trimmed by 5 bases and J by 4 bases, 4 bases remained unmatched.

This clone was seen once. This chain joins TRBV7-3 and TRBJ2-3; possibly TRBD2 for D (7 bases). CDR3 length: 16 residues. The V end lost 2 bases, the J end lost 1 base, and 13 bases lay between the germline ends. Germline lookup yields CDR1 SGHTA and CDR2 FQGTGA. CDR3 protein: CASSLGQGRGTDTQYF. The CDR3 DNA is TGTGCCAGCAGCTTAGGGCAGGGGAGGGGCACAGATACGCAGTATTTT.

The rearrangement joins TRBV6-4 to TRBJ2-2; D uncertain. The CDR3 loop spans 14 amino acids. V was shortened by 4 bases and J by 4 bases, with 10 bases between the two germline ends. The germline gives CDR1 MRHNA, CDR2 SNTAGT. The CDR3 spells CASSATHFTGELFF. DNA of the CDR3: TGTGCCAGCAGTGCTACTCATTTCACCGGGGAGCTGTTTTTT.

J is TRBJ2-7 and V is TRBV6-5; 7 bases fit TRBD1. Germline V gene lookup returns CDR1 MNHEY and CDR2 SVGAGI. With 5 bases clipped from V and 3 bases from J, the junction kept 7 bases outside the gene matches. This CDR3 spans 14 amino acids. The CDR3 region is CASSRAGTDYEQYF. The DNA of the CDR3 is TGTGCCAGCAGTCGGGCCGGGACAGACTACGAGCAGTACTTC.

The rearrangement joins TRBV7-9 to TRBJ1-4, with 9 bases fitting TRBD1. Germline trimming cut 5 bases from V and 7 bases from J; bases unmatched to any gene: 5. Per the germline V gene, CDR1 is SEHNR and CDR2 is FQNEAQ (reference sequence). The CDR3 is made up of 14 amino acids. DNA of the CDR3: TGTGCCAGCAGCCCGGGACAGGGTAGTGAAAAACTGTTTTTT. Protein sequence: CASSPGQGSEKLFF.

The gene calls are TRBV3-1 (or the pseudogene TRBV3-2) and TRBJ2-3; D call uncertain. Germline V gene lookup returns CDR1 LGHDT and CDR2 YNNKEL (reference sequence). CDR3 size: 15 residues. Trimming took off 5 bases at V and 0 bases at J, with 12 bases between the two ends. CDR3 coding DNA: TGTGCCAGCAGCAAAAGGAGCTTAAGCACAGATACGCAGTATTTT. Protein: CASSKRSLSTDTQYF.

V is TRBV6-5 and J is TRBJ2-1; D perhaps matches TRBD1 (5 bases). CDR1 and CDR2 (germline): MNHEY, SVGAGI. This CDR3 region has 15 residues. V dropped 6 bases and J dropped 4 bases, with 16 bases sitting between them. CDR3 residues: CASSSHKNRYNEQFF. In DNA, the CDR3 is TGTGCCAGCAGCAGCCACAAAAACAGGTACAATGAGCAGTTCTTC.

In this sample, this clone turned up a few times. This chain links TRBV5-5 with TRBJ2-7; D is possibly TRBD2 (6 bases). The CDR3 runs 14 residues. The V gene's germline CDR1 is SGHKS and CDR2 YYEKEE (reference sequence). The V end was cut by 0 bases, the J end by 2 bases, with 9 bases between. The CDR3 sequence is CASSLVAGPYEQYF. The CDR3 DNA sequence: TGTGCCAGCAGCTTGGTGGCGGGGCCCTACGAGCAGTACTTC.

CDR3 DNA sequence: TGTGCCAGCAGTACAGGACAGGGTCGGGAACAGCCCCAGCATTTT. Its protein is CASSTGQGREQPQHF. The J gene is TRBJ1-5, the V gene TRBV28, with TRBD1 identical over 8 bases. This CDR3 contains 15 residues. Trimming cost V 5 bases and J 7 bases; bases outside gene matches: 10. Germline V gene sequence: CDR1 MDHEN, CDR2 SYDVKM.

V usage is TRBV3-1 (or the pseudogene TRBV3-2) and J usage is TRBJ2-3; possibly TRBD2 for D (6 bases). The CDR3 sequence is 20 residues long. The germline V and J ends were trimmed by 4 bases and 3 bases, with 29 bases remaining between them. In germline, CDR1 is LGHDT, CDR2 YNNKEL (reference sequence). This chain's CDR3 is CASSLSPPTIDGSGTDTQYF. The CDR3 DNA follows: TGTGCCAGCAGCCTCTCTCCCCCGACGATCGACGGGAGCGGGACAGATACGCAGTATTTT.

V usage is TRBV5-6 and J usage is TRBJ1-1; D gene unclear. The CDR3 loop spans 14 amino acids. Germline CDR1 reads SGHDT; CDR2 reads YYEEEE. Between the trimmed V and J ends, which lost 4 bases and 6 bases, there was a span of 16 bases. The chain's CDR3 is CASSPDGGRPEAFF. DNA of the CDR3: TGTGCCAGCAGCCCAGATGGCGGGAGACCTGAAGCTTTCTTT.

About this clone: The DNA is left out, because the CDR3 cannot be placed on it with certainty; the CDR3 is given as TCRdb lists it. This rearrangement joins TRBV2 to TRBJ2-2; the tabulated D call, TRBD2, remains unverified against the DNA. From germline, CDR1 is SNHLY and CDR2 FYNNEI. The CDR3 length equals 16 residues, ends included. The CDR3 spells CASSSSGVANTGELFF.

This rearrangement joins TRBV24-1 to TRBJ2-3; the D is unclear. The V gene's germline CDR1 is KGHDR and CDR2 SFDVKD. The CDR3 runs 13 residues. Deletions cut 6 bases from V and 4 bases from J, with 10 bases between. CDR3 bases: TGTGCCACCAGTTGGAGCGTGGCAGATACGCAGTATTTT. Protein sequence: CATSWSVADTQYF.

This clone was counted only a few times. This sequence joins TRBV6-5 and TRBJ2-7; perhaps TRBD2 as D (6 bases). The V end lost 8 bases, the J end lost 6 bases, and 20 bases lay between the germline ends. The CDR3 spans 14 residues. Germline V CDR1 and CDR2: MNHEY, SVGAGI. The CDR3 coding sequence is TGTGCCAGCCGAGGCGGAGGGGTACGGTCCGAGCAGTACTTC. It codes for CASRGGGVRSEQYF.

CDR3 DNA: TGTGCCAGTACCATCCCGGAGGTACCTAATTCACCCCTCCACTTT. This translates into CASTIPEVPNSPLHF. This chain uses TRBV19 with TRBJ1-6; D gene uncertain. There are 15 residues in the CDR3. In germline, CDR1 is LNHDA, CDR2 SQIVND (reference sequence). V lost 7 bases and J 6 bases, leaving 16 bases between the germline ends.

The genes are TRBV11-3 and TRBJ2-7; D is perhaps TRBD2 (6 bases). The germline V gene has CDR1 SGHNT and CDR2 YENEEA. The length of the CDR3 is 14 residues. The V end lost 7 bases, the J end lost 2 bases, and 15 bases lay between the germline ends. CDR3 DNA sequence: TGTGCCAGCAACCCCGCTCCGGGGGCCTACGAGCAGTACTTC. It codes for CASNPAPGAYEQYF.

CDR3 nucleotide sequence: TGCGCCAGCAGCTCCCGGACTGTAGGGGAGCAGTTCTTC. It is translated as CASSSRTVGEQFF. The V gene is TRBV5-1, the J gene TRBJ2-1, with D possibly TRBD2 on 5 matching bases. The germline gives CDR1 SGHRS, CDR2 YFSETQ. V lost 3 bases and J lost 10, with 14 bases in between. This CDR3 is 13 amino acids long.

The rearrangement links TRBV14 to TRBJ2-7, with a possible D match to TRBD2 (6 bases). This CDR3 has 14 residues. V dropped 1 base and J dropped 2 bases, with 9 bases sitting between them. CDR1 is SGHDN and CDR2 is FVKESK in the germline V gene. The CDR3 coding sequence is TGTGCCAGCAGCCAAGCCAGGGAGGCCTACGAGCAGTACTTC. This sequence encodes CASSQAREAYEQYF.

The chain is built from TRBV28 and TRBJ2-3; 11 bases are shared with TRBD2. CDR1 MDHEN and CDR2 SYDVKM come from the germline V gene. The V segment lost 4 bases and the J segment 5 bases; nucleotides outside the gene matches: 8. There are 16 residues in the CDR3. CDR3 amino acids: CASSSLAGEAQDTQYF. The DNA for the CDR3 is TGTGCCAGCAGTTCACTAGCGGGGGAAGCACAAGATACGCAGTATTTT.

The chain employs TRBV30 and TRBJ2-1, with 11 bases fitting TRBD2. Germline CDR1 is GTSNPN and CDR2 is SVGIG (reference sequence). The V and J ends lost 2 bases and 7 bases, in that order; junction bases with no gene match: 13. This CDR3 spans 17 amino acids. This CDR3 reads CAWSPLGGLAVSNEQFF. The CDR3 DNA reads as TGTGCCTGGAGTCCACTTGGGGGACTAGCGGTATCAAATGAGCAGTTCTTC. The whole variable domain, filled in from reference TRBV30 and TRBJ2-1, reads SQTIHQWPATLVQPVGSPLSLECTVEGTSNPNLYWYRQAAGRGLQLLFYSVGIGQISSEVPQNLSASRPQDRQFILSSKKLLLSDSGFYLCAWSPLGGLAVSNEQFFGPGTRLTVL.

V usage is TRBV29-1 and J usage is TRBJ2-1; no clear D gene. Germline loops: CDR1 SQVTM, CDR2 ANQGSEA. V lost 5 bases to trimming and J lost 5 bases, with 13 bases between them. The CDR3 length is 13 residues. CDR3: CSVLSDFDNEQFF. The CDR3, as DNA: TGCAGCGTTCTAAGCGACTTCGACAATGAGCAGTTCTTC.

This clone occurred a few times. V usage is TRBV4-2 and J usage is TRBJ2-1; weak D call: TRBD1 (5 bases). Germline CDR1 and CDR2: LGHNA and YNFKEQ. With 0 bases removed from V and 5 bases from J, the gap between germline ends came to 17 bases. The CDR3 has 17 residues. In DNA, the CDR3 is TGTGCCAGCAGCCAAGATTTAGGGGCAGTTGGGGACAATGAGCAGTTCTTC. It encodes CASSQDLGAVGDNEQFF.

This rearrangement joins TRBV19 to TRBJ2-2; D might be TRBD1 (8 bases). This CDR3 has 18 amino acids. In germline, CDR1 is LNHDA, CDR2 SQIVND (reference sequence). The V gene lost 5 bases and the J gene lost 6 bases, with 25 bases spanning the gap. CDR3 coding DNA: TGTGCCAGTAGTCCCCCGGGTGTACAGGGGGGGAAATCCGGGGAGCTGTTTTTT. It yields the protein CASSPPGVQGGKSGELFF.

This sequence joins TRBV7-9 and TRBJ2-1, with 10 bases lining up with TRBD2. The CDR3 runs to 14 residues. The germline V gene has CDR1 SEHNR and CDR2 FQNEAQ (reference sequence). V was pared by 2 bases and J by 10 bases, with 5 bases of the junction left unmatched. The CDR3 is CASSLSGGAGEQFF. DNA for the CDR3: TGTGCCAGCAGCTTAAGCGGGGGGGCCGGAGAGCAGTTCTTC.

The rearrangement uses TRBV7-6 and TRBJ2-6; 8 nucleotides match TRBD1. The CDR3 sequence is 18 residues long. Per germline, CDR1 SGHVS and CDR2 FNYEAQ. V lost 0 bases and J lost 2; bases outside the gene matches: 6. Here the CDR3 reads CASSLAGQGAAGANVLTF. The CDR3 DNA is TGTGCCAGCAGCTTAGCTGGGCAGGGGGCTGCTGGGGCCAACGTCCTGACTTTC.